The rows below give T cell receptor beta chains drawn from one sample of a study of OX40 agonist ivuxolimab in advanced cancers. TCRdb's copy holds only in-frame clones and misses some; the assay was immunoSEQ multiplex PCR. The table records about 95,000 clones, about 85% of them present only once. Material: CD4+ or CD8+ T cells sorted from blood, obtained in a trial of the OX40 agonist ivuxolimab. The receptors were gathered from an adult with an advanced solid tumor such as melanoma, head and neck, liver or kidney cancer. Both conserved end residues are part of each CDR3. Each record gives: clone size, V gene, D gene, J gene, CDR3 DNA, CDR3 protein. D genes are given only for firm matches. Not all rows give a size; the values are once, few, many and, for expanded clones, a class.

abundance: NA
v_gene: TRBV10-2
d_gene: TRBD1
j_gene: TRBJ2-1
CDR3nt: TGCGCCAGCAGTAAAACGGACAGGGGGGGTGGTGAGCAGTTCTTC
CDR3aa: CASSKTDRGGGEQFF

abundance: once
v_gene: TRBV28
d_gene: NA
j_gene: TRBJ1-5
CDR3nt: TGTGCCAGCGGGGAGGGCTTCGGCAATCAGCCCCAGCATTTT
CDR3aa: CASGEGFGNQPQHF

abundance: NA
v_gene: TRBV18
d_gene: NA
j_gene: TRBJ2-2
CDR3nt: TGTGCCAGCTCACCACCGGGAGATCAGAACGCCGGGGAGCTGTTTTTT
CDR3aa: CASSPPGDQNAGELFF

abundance: NA
v_gene: TRBV7-2
d_gene: NA
j_gene: TRBJ2-7
CDR3nt: TGTGCCAGCAGCTTTGGCTCCTACGAGCAGTACTTC
CDR3aa: CASSFGSYEQYF

abundance: NA
v_gene: TRBV18
d_gene: NA
j_gene: TRBJ1-2
CDR3nt: TGTGCCAGCTCAGAGGAGAACGGAAACTATGGCTACACCTTC
CDR3aa: CASSEENGNYGYTF

abundance: NA
v_gene: TRBV15
d_gene: NA
j_gene: TRBJ1-2
CDR3nt: TGTGCCACCAGCGACAGGCGCTATGGCTACACCTTC
CDR3aa: CATSDRRYGYTF

abundance: NA
v_gene: TRBV19
d_gene: TRBD1
j_gene: TRBJ2-7
CDR3nt: TGTGCCAGTAGTATGACAGGGGGCGCAACAAACGAGCAGTACTTC
CDR3aa: CASSMTGGATNEQYF

abundance: NA
v_gene: TRBV4-1
d_gene: NA
j_gene: TRBJ2-7
CDR3nt: TGCGCCAGCAGCCACCCTGGGAGACGCCACTACGAGCAGTACTTC
CDR3aa: CASSHPGRRHYEQYF

abundance: NA
v_gene: TRBV28
d_gene: NA
j_gene: TRBJ2-7
CDR3nt: TGTGCCAGCACCCCAAGGGGGGCCTACGAGCAGTACTTC
CDR3aa: CASTPRGAYEQYF

abundance: NA
v_gene: TRBV9
d_gene: NA
j_gene: TRBJ2-3
CDR3nt: TGTGCCAGCAGCGTAGATCTACCTAGCACAGATACGCAGTATTTT
CDR3aa: CASSVDLPSTDTQYF

abundance: NA
v_gene: TRBV6-6
d_gene: NA
j_gene: TRBJ2-7
CDR3nt: TGTGCCAGCAGTTACGGGCAGAATTACGAGCAGTACTTC
CDR3aa: CASSYGQNYEQYF

abundance: NA
v_gene: TRBV10-1
d_gene: TRBD2
j_gene: TRBJ2-7
CDR3nt: TGCGCCAGCAGTGAGACTGGGACTAGCGCAGGGGGGGGGTACGAGCAGTACTTC
CDR3aa: CASSETGTSAGGGYEQYF

abundance: NA
v_gene: TRBV9
d_gene: NA
j_gene: TRBJ2-2
CDR3nt: TGTGCCAGCAGCGTAGGAGGATCGAACACCGGGGAGCTGTTTTTT
CDR3aa: CASSVGGSNTGELFF

abundance: NA
v_gene: TRBV28
d_gene: TRBD2
j_gene: TRBJ2-5
CDR3nt: TGTGCCAGCAGTTTATTGTCTCGGGCTAGCGGGAGAGGTGAGACCCAGTACTTC
CDR3aa: CASSLLSRASGRGETQYF

abundance: NA
v_gene: TRBV28
d_gene: NA
j_gene: TRBJ2-1
CDR3nt: TGTGCCAGCAGTTTGTTGCCGGGAGCGGCGTTCTTC
CDR3aa: CASSLLPGAAFF

abundance: NA
v_gene: TRBV21-1
d_gene: NA
j_gene: TRBJ2-1
CDR3nt: TGTGCCAGCAATAACAGGGATTCCTACAATGAGCAGTTCTTC
CDR3aa: CASNNRDSYNEQFF

abundance: NA
v_gene: TRBV2
d_gene: NA
j_gene: TRBJ2-3
CDR3nt: TGTGCCAGCGGCCGGCCAGGGGATACGCAGTATTTT
CDR3aa: CASGRPGDTQYF

abundance: once
v_gene: TRBV30
d_gene: NA
j_gene: TRBJ2-3
CDR3nt: TGTGCCTGGAGCGGGCTGGCAATTACAGATACGCAGTATTTT
CDR3aa: CAWSGLAITDTQYF

abundance: NA
v_gene: TRBV9
d_gene: NA
j_gene: TRBJ2-2
CDR3nt: TGTGCCAGCACCCGCTTAGACACCGGGGAGCTGTTTTTT
CDR3aa: CASTRLDTGELFF

abundance: NA
v_gene: TRBV27
d_gene: NA
j_gene: TRBJ2-7
CDR3nt: TGTGCCAGCAGTTATGCGAGACCCTCGGTCTCCGAGCAGTACTTC
CDR3aa: CASSYARPSVSEQYF